This record covers a single T cell receptor beta chain. The data were obtained in a study of blood T cell repertoires in COVID-19. Study background: Samples came from the United States, Italy and Spain, spanning acute and convalescent COVID-19.

Data came from immunoSEQ multiplex PCR; TCRdb stores just in-frame clones and leaves some out. Found here are some 400,000 clones, around 91% of them singletons; the top ten hold 1% to 1.3%. Germline V gives CDR1 LGHDT, CDR2 YNNKEL (reference sequence). The CDR3 is 15 amino acids. After removal of 3 bases from V and 7 bases from J, the junction contained 9 bases not matched to a gene. Participant age was about 18 to 100 years, and participants resided in about 25 US areas. Cohort 3 recovery required two negative PCRs, clearance, or symptom resolution. The rearrangement joins TRBV3-1 (or the pseudogene TRBV3-2) to TRBJ2-1; 7 positions match TRBD2. The clonotype originates from a young man who had recovered from COVID-19. Sample: PBMCs or T cells enriched from blood (not recorded which). The CDR3 DNA sequence: TGTGCCAGCAGCCAGGTCAGCGGGATCGGGAATGAGCAGTTCTTC. This translates into CASSQVSGIGNEQFF.